This TCR beta chain was observed in a study of naive and memory T cell subsets. The CDR3 loop spans 16 amino acids. Trimming removed 4 bases from V and 7 bases from J; junction bases left unmatched: 7. Germline V lookup: CDR1 PRHDT, CDR2 FYEKMQ (reference sequence). The beta constant-region primer was an equimolar mix of two oligonucleotides covering TRBC1 and TRBC2. The ligated cDNA underwent four PCR rounds using SP2 and nested alpha and beta constant-region primers. TCRdb re-analysed the UMI-ligation and nested PCR reads in MiXCR, keeping a single row per CDR3 protein. The sample contains approximately 100,000 distinct CDR3 sequences, roughly 15% of which appear only once. There are many counts of this clonotype. Its specificity is unknown. Broader study findings: Clonotypes are single alpha or beta chains, not paired receptors. Naive repertoires, especially CD8, held a few larger clonotypes, possibly memory cells re-expressing CD45RA.

The V gene is TRBV13, the J gene TRBJ1-6, with 10 nucleotides matching TRBD1. The TCR comes from a human donor in good health. Sequenced sample: naive CD8+ T cells from blood. This CDR3 is CASSSNRDRGNSPLHF. The CDR3, as DNA: TGTGCCAGCAGCTCTAACCGGGACAGGGGAAATTCACCCCTCCACTTT.